These 13 T cell receptor beta chains were all obtained from the same sample, sequenced in a study of cytomegalovirus exposure and HLA in healthy donors. The PCR ran on 60 Vbeta and 13 Jbeta primers. Repertoires were generated with immunoSEQ multiplex PCR, while TCRdb's copy carries only in-frame clones and drops some. The sample carries more than 95,000 clones, around 82% recorded once. The specimen was PBMCs. All receptors derive from a woman aged 18-29 years in good health and CMV-seropositive.

The V and J genes are TRBV28 and TRBJ2-5; 7 nucleotides line up with TRBD2. Germline-derived CDR1 and CDR2 are MDHEN and SYDVKM. The CDR3 loop spans 17 amino acids. V was pared by 5 bases and J by 0 bases, with 12 bases of the junction left unmatched. CDR3 nucleotide sequence: TGTGCCAGCAGTCCTGCTCTAGCGGTGAAGTACCAAGAGACCCAGTACTTC. Encoded protein: CASSPALAVKYQETQYF. The whole variable domain, filled in from reference TRBV28 and TRBJ2-5, reads DVKVTQSSRYLVKRTGEKVFLECVQDMDHENMFWYRQDPGLGLRLIYFSYDVKMKEKGDIPEGYSVSREKKERFSLILESASTNQTSMYLCASSPALAVKYQETQYFGPGTRLLVL.

The gene calls are TRBV19 and TRBJ1-1, with D maybe TRBD1 (5 bases). There are 14 residues in the CDR3. Looked up from germline, CDR1 is LNHDA and CDR2 is SQIVND (reference sequence). V was trimmed by 1 base and J by 1 base, leaving 7 bases between them. DNA for the CDR3: TGTGCCAGTAGTATAGGGGGCTGGAACACTGAAGCTTTCTTT. This gives the protein CASSIGGWNTEAFF.

This sequence joins TRBV18 and TRBJ2-7; D unresolved. This CDR3 is built from 15 residues. Germline V gene lookup returns CDR1 KGHSH and CDR2 LQKENI. The V end lost 0 bases, the J end lost 3 bases, and 12 bases lay between the germline ends. The CDR3 coding sequence is TGTGCCAGCTCACCACCGGGTTCCGGCGGCTACGAGCAGTACTTC. This sequence encodes CASSPPGSGGYEQYF.

This clone occurred many times. The sample contains more than one DNA sequence encoding this CDR3. This chain joins TRBV7-2 and TRBJ1-1; D unclear. This CDR3 comprises 13 residues. The V and J ends lost 3 bases and 2 bases respectively, with 7 bases between them. Germline loops: CDR1 SGHTA, CDR2 FQGNSA. The CDR3 DNA sequence: TGTGCCAGCAGCTTTTCCGGTAACACTGAAGCTTTCTTT. Its protein is CASSFSGNTEAFF.

V gene TRBV19 combines with J gene TRBJ1-1; TRBD1 agrees at 10 bases. Unmatched junction bases numbered 3, after V lost 8 bases and J lost 3 bases. CDR1 and CDR2 from the germline V gene are LNHDA and SQIVND (reference sequence). CDR3 length: 13 residues. The CDR3 nucleotides read TGTGCCAGTGAGACAGGGGGCTACACTGAAGCTTTCTTT. The encoded protein is CASETGGYTEAFF.

The V call is TRBV27, the J call TRBJ1-2; TRBD1 matches at 9 bases. The CDR3 covers 15 residues. Unmatched junction bases numbered 11, after V lost 6 bases and J lost 6 bases. Germline V gene data show CDR1 as MNHEY and CDR2 as SMNVEV (reference sequence). The CDR3 sequence is CASRTGTGLLDGYTF. The CDR3 region has the DNA TGTGCCAGCAGGACCGGGACAGGGTTATTGGATGGCTACACCTTC.

The genes are TRBV27 and TRBJ1-5, with 7 bases identical to TRBD1. Germline CDR1 is MNHEY and CDR2 is SMNVEV (reference sequence). The CDR3 sequence is 14 residues long. Trimming at V came to 6 bases and at J to 3 bases, leaving 5 bases not matched to a gene. CDR3 region: CASRGGGVNQPQHF. The CDR3 nucleotides read TGTGCCAGCAGAGGGGGCGGGGTCAATCAGCCCCAGCATTTT.

CDR3 in amino acids: CAITGQGNTEAFF. The CDR3 DNA reads TGTGCCATCACGGGACAGGGGAACACTGAAGCTTTCTTT. The chain recombines TRBV10-3 with TRBJ1-1; 9 bases agree with TRBD1. There are 13 residues in the CDR3. The junction had 1 base not matched to a gene; V was cut back by 7 bases and J by 1 base. The V gene's germline CDR1 is ENHRY and CDR2 SYGVKD.

The chain carries TRBV7-3 and TRBJ1-1; unclear D gene. The CDR3 length is 13 residues. Germline CDR1 and CDR2: SGHTA and FQGTGA. V lost 7 bases and J 10 bases, leaving 19 bases between the germline ends. The chain's CDR3 is CASIAEIGQSAFF. The CDR3 region has the DNA TGTGCCAGCATAGCGGAAATCGGGCAATCAGCTTTCTTT.

The V gene is TRBV19, the J gene TRBJ2-7; 8 positions match TRBD1. Germline V gene lookup returns CDR1 LNHDA and CDR2 SQIVND (reference sequence). The V and J ends lost 2 bases and 5 bases, in that order; junction bases with no gene match: 5. This CDR3 is 14 amino acids long. CDR3 bases: TGTGCCAGTAGTATAATCCAGGGGGCCCACGAGCAGTACTTC. Its protein product is CASSIIQGAHEQYF.

J is TRBJ2-2 and V is TRBV6-6; 7 bases line up with TRBD1. This CDR3 contains 14 residues. Per germline, CDR1 MNHNY and CDR2 SVGAGI (reference sequence). The V segment lost 8 bases and the J segment 1 base; nucleotides outside the gene matches: 4. CDR3 protein: CASWGQQNTGELFF. CDR3 sequence (DNA): TGTGCCAGCTGGGGACAGCAGAACACCGGGGAGCTGTTTTTT.

The V and J genes are TRBV18 and TRBJ2-5; possible D gene TRBD1, 6 bases. This CDR3 is built from 16 residues. Between the trimmed V and J ends, which lost 3 bases and 4 bases, there was a span of 18 bases. CDR1 and CDR2 (germline): KGHSH, LQKENI. CDR3 in DNA: TGTGCCAGCTCACCCACCTTATTAGGGGGTTCAGAGACCCAGTACTTC. As protein: CASSPTLLGGSETQYF.

The V and J genes are TRBV5-6 and TRBJ1-5; D unclear. Germline CDR1 SGHDT, CDR2 YYEEEE. The CDR3 extends over 16 amino acids. Trimming cost V 1 base and J 0 bases, with 11 bases left between them. The CDR3: CASSLSAGSSNQPQHF. The CDR3, as DNA: TGTGCCAGCAGCTTGTCAGCGGGTTCTAGCAATCAGCCCCAGCATTTT.